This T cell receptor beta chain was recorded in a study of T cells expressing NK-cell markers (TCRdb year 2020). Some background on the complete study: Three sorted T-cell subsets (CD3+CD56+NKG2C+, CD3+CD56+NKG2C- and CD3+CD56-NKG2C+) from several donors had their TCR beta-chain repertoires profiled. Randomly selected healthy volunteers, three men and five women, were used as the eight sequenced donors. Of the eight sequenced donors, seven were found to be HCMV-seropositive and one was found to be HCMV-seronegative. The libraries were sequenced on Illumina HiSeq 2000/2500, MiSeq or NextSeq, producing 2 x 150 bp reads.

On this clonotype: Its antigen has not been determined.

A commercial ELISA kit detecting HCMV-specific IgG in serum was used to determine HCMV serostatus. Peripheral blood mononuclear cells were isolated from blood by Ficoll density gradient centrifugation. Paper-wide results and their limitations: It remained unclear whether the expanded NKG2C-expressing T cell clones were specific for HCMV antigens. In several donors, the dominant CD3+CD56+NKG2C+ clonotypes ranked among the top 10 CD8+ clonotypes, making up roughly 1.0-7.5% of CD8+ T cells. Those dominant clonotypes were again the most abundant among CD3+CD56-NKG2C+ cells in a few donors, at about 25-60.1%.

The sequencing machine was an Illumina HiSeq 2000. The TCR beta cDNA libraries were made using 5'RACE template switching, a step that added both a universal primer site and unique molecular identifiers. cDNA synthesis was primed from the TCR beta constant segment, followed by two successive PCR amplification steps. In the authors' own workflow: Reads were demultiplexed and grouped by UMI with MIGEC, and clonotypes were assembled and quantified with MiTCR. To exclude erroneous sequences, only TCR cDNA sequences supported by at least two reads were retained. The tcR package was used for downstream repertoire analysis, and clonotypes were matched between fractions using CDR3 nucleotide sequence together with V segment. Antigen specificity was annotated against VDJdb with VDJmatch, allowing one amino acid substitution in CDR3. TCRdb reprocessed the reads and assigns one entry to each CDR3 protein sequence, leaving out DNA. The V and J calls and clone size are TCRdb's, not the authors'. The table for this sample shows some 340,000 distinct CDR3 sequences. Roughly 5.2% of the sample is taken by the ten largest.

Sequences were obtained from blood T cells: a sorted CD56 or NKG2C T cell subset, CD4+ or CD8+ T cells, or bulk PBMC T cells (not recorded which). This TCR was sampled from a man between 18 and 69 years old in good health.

The CDR3: CASSRGLTRGRSDTQYF. The rearranged segments are TRBV7-2 and TRBJ2-3; TCRdb gives TRBD1 as the D gene, but with no DNA this cannot be confirmed. Counted from cysteine to phenylalanine, this CDR3 has 17 amino acids. No DNA sequence was recorded. Reading the germline V gene gives CDR1 SGHTA and CDR2 FQGNSA.